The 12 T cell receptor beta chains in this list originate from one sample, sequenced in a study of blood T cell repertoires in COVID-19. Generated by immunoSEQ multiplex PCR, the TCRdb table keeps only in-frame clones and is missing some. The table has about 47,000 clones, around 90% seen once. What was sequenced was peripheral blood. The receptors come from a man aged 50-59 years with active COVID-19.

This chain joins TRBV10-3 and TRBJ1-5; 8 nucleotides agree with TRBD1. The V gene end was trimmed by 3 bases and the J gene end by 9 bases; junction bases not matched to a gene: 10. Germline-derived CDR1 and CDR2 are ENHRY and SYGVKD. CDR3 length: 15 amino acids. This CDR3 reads CAISDKDRGVRPQHF. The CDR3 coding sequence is TGTGCCATCAGTGACAAAGACAGGGGTGTTAGGCCCCAGCATTTT.

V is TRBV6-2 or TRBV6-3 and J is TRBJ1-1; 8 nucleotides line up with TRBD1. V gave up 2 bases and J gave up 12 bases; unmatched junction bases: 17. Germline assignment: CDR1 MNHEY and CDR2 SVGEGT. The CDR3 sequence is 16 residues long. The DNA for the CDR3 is TGTGCCAGCAGTTACCCCCAGGGGGCCGTCCGAAGAGGAACTTTCTTT. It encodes CASSYPQGAVRRGTFF.

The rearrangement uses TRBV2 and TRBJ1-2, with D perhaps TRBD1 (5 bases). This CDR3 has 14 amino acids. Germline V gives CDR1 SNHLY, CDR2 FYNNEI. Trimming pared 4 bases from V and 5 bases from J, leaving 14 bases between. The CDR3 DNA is TGTGCCAGCAGTGGTACAGGCACCGCTTATGGCTACACCTTC. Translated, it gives CASSGTGTAYGYTF.

The CDR3 spells CASSFGTSGRTLTGELFF. The CDR3 coding sequence is TGTGCCAGCAGCTTCGGGACTAGCGGGCGAACTCTAACCGGGGAGCTGTTTTTT. The rearrangement links TRBV7-9 to TRBJ2-2; 12 bases map to TRBD2. Germline CDR1 is SEHNR and CDR2 is FQNEAQ (reference sequence). The CDR3 is 18 amino acids. The J segment lost 5 bases and the V segment lost 3 bases, leaving 10 bases of the junction unmatched.

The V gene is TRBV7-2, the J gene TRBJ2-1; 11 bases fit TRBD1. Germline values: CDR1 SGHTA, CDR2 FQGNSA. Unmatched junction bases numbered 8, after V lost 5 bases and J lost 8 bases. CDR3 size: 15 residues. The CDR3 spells CASSAWTGGFDEQFF. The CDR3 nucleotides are TGTGCCAGCAGCGCCTGGACAGGGGGCTTCGATGAGCAGTTCTTC.

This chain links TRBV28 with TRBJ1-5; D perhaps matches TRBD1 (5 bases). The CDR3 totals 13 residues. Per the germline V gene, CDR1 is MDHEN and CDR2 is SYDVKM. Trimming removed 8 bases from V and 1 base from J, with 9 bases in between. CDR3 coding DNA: TGTGCCAGCGGTGGGGCAAGCAATCAGCCCCAGCATTTT. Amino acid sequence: CASGGASNQPQHF.

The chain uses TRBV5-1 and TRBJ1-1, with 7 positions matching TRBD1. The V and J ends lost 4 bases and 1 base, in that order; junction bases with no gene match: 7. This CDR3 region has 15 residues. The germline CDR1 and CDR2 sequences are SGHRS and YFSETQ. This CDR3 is CASSINRGQNTEAFF. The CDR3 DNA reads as TGCGCCAGCAGCATAAACAGGGGCCAGAACACTGAAGCTTTCTTT.

This CDR3 reads CASSPGRGTEQFF. As DNA, the CDR3 is TGTGCCAGCAGTCCTGGCAGGGGGACAGAGCAGTTCTTC. The rearrangement uses TRBV27 and TRBJ2-1, with 7 bases that match TRBD1. The CDR3 runs 13 residues. The ends lost 5 bases at V and 10 bases at J; junction bases unmatched: 8. Per the germline V gene, CDR1 is MNHEY and CDR2 is SMNVEV (reference sequence).

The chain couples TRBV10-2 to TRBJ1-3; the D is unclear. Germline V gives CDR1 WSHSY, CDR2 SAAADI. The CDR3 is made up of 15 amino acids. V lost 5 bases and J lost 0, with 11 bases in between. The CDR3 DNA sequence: TGCGCCAGCAGTCCCGACACCCTCTCTGGAAACACCATATATTTT. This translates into CASSPDTLSGNTIYF.

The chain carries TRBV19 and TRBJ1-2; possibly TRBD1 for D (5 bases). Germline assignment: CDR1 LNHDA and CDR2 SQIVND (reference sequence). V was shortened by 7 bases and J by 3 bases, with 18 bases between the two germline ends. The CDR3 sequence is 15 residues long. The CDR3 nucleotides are TGTGCCAGTACCACCGGGACTCTCCCGCACTATGGCTACACCTTC. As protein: CASTTGTLPHYGYTF.

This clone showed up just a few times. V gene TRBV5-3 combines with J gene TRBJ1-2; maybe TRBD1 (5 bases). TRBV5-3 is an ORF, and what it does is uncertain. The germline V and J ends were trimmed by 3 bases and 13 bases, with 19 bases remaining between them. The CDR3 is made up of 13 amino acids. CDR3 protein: CARSSRKGQLLTF. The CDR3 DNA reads TGTGCCAGAAGCTCTCGAAAAGGACAACTGCTCACCTTC.

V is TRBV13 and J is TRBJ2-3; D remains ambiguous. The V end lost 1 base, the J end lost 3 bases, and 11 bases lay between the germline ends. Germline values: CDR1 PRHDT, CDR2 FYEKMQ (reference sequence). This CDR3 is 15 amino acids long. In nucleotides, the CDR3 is TGTGCCAGCAGCTTAGCGGGTGGAGATACAGATACGCAGTATTTT. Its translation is CASSLAGGDTDTQYF.